What follows are 3 T cell receptor beta chains derived from one specimen sequenced in a study of monozygotic twins with inflammatory bowel disease. TCRdb reprocessed the 5' RACE reads and reports one entry per CDR3 protein, with no DNA. This sample's table reports 200,000 to 250,000 distinct CDR3 sequences. Sequenced sample: blood. These receptors all stem from a human donor with ulcerative colitis or Crohn's disease, or a healthy co-twin of an affected twin (not recorded which).

J is TRBJ1-1 and V is TRBV3-1; TCRdb calls TRBD1, which cannot be checked without DNA. The CDR3 runs to 17 residues. Germline assignment: CDR1 LGHDT and CDR2 YNNKEL (reference sequence). The CDR3 is CASSQPGTGVRSTEAFF.

The chain uses TRBV19 and TRBJ2-1; the TCRdb D gene call, TRBD2, has no DNA to confirm it. CDR1 is LNHDA, CDR2 SQIVND, per germline (reference sequence). The CDR3 spans 15 residues. The CDR3 sequence: CASTLDQSSYNEQFF.

This chain uses TRBV9 with TRBJ1-3; TCRdb calls TRBD1, which cannot be checked without DNA. The length of the CDR3 is 15 residues. Germline values: CDR1 SGDLS, CDR2 YYNGEE. The CDR3 loop reads CASSVQGGSGNTIYF.